These 4 T cell receptor beta chains share one sample of origin, sequenced in a study of cytomegalovirus exposure and HLA in healthy donors. Vbeta (60) and Jbeta (13) primers were used in the PCR. The protocol was immunoSEQ multiplex PCR, while the TCRdb copy is restricted to in-frame clones and leaves out a portion. This sample carries 150,000 to 170,000 clones, around 79% of them seen once, and the ten largest clones take approximately 2.8%. The sequenced sample was PBMCs. These receptors came from a man between 18 and 29 years old in good health and CMV-seronegative.

The V and J genes are TRBV5-6 and TRBJ2-1, with 8 bases that match TRBD1. The CDR3 runs 16 residues. Germline CDR1 SGHDT, CDR2 YYEEEE. J lost 6 bases, V lost 3 bases, and 11 bases had no gene match. CDR3 residues: CASSSYGQGVINEQFF. The CDR3 nucleotides are TGTGCCAGCAGCTCGTACGGACAGGGTGTAATCAATGAGCAGTTCTTC.

This clone has a handful of counts. This chain uses TRBV7-6 with TRBJ1-4; D possibly corresponds to TRBD1 (5 bases). The CDR3 length is 14 residues. Germline loops: CDR1 SGHVS, CDR2 FNYEAQ. Trimming removed 1 base from V and 8 bases from J, with 11 bases in between. In nucleotides, the CDR3 is TGTGCCAGCAGCTTAGTGGCGGGGGGAGAAAAACTGTTTTTT. Translation: CASSLVAGGEKLFF.

The chain is built from TRBV4-2 and TRBJ2-5, with D perhaps matching TRBD1 (5 bases). This CDR3 comprises 15 residues. Germline CDR1 LGHNA, CDR2 YNFKEQ. Trimming removed 1 base from V and 1 base from J, with 10 bases in between. This CDR3 reads CASSQVGQGQETQYF. CDR3 coding DNA: TGTGCCAGCAGCCAAGTAGGGCAGGGCCAAGAGACCCAGTACTTC.

The chain carries TRBV4-1 and TRBJ1-1; TRBD1 is a possible D gene (5 bases). CDR1 MGHRA and CDR2 YSYEKL come from the germline V gene. Trimming pared 6 bases from V and 1 base from J, leaving 18 bases between. This CDR3 comprises 16 residues. CDR3 DNA sequence: TGCGCCAGCAGAAAGGGAGGGCAGGGCCCGAACACTGAAGCTTTCTTT. This codes for CASRKGGQGPNTEAFF.